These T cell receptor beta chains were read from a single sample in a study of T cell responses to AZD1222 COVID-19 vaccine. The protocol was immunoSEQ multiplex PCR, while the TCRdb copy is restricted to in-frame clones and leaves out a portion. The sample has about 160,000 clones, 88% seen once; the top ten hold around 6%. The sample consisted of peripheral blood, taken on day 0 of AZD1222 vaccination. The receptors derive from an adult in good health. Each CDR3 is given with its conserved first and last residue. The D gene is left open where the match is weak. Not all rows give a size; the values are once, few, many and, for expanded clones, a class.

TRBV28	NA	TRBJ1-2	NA	TGTGCCAGCAGTTTGGAGGTGGGGAATGGCTACACCTTC	CASSLEVGNGYTF
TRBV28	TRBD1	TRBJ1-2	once	TGTGCCAGCAGTCCGGACAGGTGGTATGGCTACACCTTC	CASSPDRWYGYTF
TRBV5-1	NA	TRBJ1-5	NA	TGCGCCAGCAGCTTGGATGGAGGCAATCAGCCCCAGCATTTT	CASSLDGGNQPQHF
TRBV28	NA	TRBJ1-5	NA	TGTGCCAGCAGTTTACCTACTGGGACCCAGCATTTT	CASSLPTGTQHF
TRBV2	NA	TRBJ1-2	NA	TGTGCCAGCAGTGAAGGCACCCTTAACTATGGCTACACCTTC	CASSEGTLNYGYTF
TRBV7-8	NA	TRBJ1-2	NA	TGTGCCAGCAGCTTAGACCATACCTATGGCTACACCTTC	CASSLDHTYGYTF
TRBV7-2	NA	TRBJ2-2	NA	TGTGCCAGCAGCTTCGGGGGTTCGAACACCGGGGAGCTGTTTTTT	CASSFGGSNTGELFF
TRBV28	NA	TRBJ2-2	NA	TGTGCCAGCCTTCGGACAGCAAACACCGGGGAGCTGTTTTTT	CASLRTANTGELFF
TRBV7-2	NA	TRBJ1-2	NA	TGTGCCAGCAGCCGCTCCGGAAGGGGTTCTCATGGCTACACCTTC	CASSRSGRGSHGYTF
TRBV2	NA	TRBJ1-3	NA	TGTGCCAGCGGTCCGGGCTCTGGAAACACCATATATTTT	CASGPGSGNTIYF
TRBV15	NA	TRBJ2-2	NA	TGTGCCACCAGCAGAGTTAGTTGGGGATCGGACACCGGGGAGCTGTTTTTT	CATSRVSWGSDTGELFF
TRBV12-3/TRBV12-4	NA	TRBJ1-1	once	TGTGCCAGCAGTTTAGTAGGGGTAACTGAAGCTTTCTTT	CASSLVGVTEAFF
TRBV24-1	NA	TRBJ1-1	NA	TGTGCCACCAGTGATGCGCGCCAGGGTTTCACTGAAGCTTTCTTT	CATSDARQGFTEAFF
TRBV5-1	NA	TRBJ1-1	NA	TGCGCCAGCAGCTTCGGAGCCCGAGGGTACACTGAAGCTTTCTTT	CASSFGARGYTEAFF